This TCR beta chain was sequenced in a study of shared clonotypes between healthy human individuals. Background on the study: CD4 naive cells filled three plates per donor, CD4 memory three, CD8 naive two and CD8 memory one. Study conclusions and caveats: Across several donors, naive CD4 shared 4.5% to 6%, naive CD8 more than 3%, memory CD4 more than 2%, memory CD8 more than 0.35%. Researchers sampled blood only, noting tissue repertoires likely differ.

This clone was recorded a few times. Its antigen is as yet unknown. The input for sorted-subset replicate PCRs was approximately 200 ng DNA, 25,000 to 30,000 T cell genomes. Profiling relied on immunoSEQ multiplex PCR, and the TCRdb table lists in-frame clones only, not all of them. Among around 600,000 clones, approximately 96% were seen once, and the ten largest hold about 0.11%. Only CD45RO-negative cells positively selected for CCR7 counted as naive CD8 cells, so terminally differentiated effector memory CD45RA+ cells were excluded. This CDR3 spans 13 amino acids. Per the germline V gene, CDR1 is MNHEY and CDR2 is SMNVEV (reference sequence). V was clipped by 8 bases and J by 8 bases, with 18 bases between them.

Sequenced input: naive CD8+ T cells sorted from blood. The TCR sequence derives from a woman younger than 45 in good health. The chain carries TRBV27 and TRBJ1-1; D gene ambiguous. The CDR3 loop is CASGSLVAEEAFF. The DNA of the CDR3 is TGTGCCAGCGGAAGTTTAGTGGCAGAAGAAGCTTTCTTT.